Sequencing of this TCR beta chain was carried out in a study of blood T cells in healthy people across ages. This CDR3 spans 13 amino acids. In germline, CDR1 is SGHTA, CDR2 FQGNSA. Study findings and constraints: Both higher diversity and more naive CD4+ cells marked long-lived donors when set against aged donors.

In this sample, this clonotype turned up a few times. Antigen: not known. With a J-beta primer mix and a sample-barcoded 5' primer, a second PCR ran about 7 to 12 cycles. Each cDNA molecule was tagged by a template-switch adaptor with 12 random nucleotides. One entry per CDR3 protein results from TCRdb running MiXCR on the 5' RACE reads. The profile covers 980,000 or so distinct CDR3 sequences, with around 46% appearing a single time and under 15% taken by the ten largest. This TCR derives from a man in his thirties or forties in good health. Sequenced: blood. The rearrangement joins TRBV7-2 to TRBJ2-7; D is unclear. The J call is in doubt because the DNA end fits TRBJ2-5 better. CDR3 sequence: CASSYSAIQTQYF. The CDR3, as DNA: TGTGCCAGCAGTTACTCAGCGATCCAGACCCAGTACTTC.